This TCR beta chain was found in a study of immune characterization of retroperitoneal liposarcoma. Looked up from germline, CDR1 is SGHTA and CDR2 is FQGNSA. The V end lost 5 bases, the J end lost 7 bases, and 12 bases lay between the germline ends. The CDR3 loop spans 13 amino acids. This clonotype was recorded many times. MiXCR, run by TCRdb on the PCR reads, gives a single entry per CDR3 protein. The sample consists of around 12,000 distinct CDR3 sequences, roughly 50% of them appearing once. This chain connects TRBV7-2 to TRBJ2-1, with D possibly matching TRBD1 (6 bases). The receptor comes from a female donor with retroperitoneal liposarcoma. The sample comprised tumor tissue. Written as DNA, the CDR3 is TGTGCCAGCAGCCCGCGACAGGCTAATGAGCAGTTCTTC. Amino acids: CASSPRQANEQFF.